This TCR beta chain was profiled in a study of preoperative IRX-2 immunotherapy in early breast cancer. TCRdb's table, derived via immunoSEQ multiplex PCR, lists solely in-frame clones and lacks some. The data contain around 25,000 clones, about 90% of them singletons. Treatment given: preoperative locoregional IRX-2 cytokine immunotherapy. Patients received preoperative, locoregional IRX-2 cytokine immunotherapy in a phase Ib study. This CDR3 region has 15 residues. Germline V lookup: CDR1 SGHRS, CDR2 YFSETQ. Trimming at V came to 1 base and at J to 3 bases, leaving 4 bases not matched to a gene. The TCR comes from a human donor with breast cancer. The specimen comprised tumor tissue, sampled after IRX-2 immunotherapy. This rearrangement joins TRBV5-1 to TRBJ2-3, with 8 bases aligning to TRBD1. In nucleotides, the CDR3 is TGCGCCAGCAGCTTGTCAGGGGGCCGGACAGATACGCAGTATTTT. Protein: CASSLSGGRTDTQYF.